These T cell receptor beta chains were read from a single sample in a study of cytomegalovirus exposure and HLA in healthy donors. The data were produced by immunoSEQ multiplex PCR, yet TCRdb's version contains in-frame clones alone and is incomplete. The table records about 170,000 clones, around 80% of them present only once. Sequencing was done on a sample of PBMCs. The receptors come from a woman aged 45-59 years in good health and CMV-seronegative. CDR3s include the opening cysteine and the closing phenylalanine or tryptophan. A D gene is named only where the DNA matches it firmly. Some rows have no size entry. The others give once, few or many, or a class for an expanded clone.

>.|TRBJ1-5|.|14|TRBV19
CASSIGTVNQPQHF
TGTGCCAGTAGTATAGGGACAGTCAATCAGCCCCAGCATTTT
>.|TRBJ2-1|once|14|TRBV14
CASSPRPIYNEQFF
TGTGCCAGCAGCCCTAGGCCCATCTACAATGAGCAGTTCTTC
>.|TRBJ2-6|.|15|TRBV6-5
CASARRNSGANVLTF
TGTGCCAGCGCAAGGAGAAACTCTGGGGCCAACGTCCTGACTTTC
>.|TRBJ1-1|.|9|TRBV6-5
CAAARIAFF
TGTGCCGCCGCCAGGATCGCTTTCTTT
>TRBD1|TRBJ1-4|.|17|TRBV15
CATSRDQIGTGAEKLFF
TGTGCCACCAGCAGAGATCAAATCGGGACAGGGGCTGAAAAACTGTTTTTT
>TRBD1|TRBJ2-2|.|13|TRBV28
CASTQTGVGELFF
TGTGCCAGCACCCAAACAGGGGTCGGGGAGCTGTTTTTT
>TRBD2|TRBJ2-1|few|14|TRBV6-1
CASSYHRLANEQFF
TGTGCCAGCAGCTACCACCGACTAGCCAATGAGCAGTTCTTC
>TRBD2|TRBJ2-3|.|15|TRBV27
CASSPGRTSGSTQYF
TGTGCCAGCAGTCCCGGGCGGACTAGCGGGAGTACGCAGTATTTT
>.|TRBJ1-4|once|18|TRBV19
CATHGAGSDYVANEKLFF
TGTGCCACCCACGGAGCGGGTTCAGACTACGTGGCTAATGAAAAACTGTTTTTT
>.|TRBJ1-2|.|13|TRBV28
CASSTGSDYGYTF
TGTGCCAGCAGTACAGGGTCCGACTATGGCTACACCTTC
>TRBD2|TRBJ2-3|.|18|TRBV7-9
CSSSLDSVLAGLTDTQYF
TGTTCCAGCAGCTTAGATTCCGTGCTAGCGGGACTCACAGATACGCAGTATTTT
>.|TRBJ2-7|.|14|TRBV5-1
CASSLASGSYEQYF
TGCGCCAGCAGCTTGGCCTCAGGCTCCTACGAGCAGTACTTC
>TRBD1|TRBJ1-3|.|15|TRBV19
CASSSQGNSGNTIYF
TGTGCCAGTAGCTCACAGGGGAACTCTGGAAACACCATATATTTT
>.|TRBJ1-5|.|15|TRBV5-1
CASSLGQGENQPQHF
TGCGCCAGCAGCTTGGGGCAGGGTGAGAATCAGCCCCAGCATTTT
>TRBD1|TRBJ2-2|.|15|TRBV6-1
CASSEQGANTGELFF
TGTGCCAGCAGTGAACAGGGGGCGAACACCGGGGAGCTGTTTTTT
>TRBD2|TRBJ2-1|.|15|TRBV19
CASTSSGGTYNEQFF
TGTGCCAGTACTAGCTCGGGAGGCACCTACAATGAGCAGTTCTTC
>.|TRBJ1-2|.|11|TRBV29-1
CSVGPPYGYTF
TGCAGCGTTGGGCCACCATATGGCTACACCTTC
>.|TRBJ1-3|.|16|TRBV6-1
CASSEGRPYSGNTIYF
TGTGCCAGCAGTGAGGGCAGGCCCTACTCTGGAAACACCATATATTTT
>.|TRBJ1-6|once|14|TRBV4-2
CASSQDSVNSPLHF
TGTGCCAGCAGCCAAGACTCAGTTAATTCACCCCTCCACTTT
>TRBD2|TRBJ2-7|.|14|TRBV5-4
CASSSGTSGNEQYF
TGTGCCAGCAGCTCAGGGACTAGCGGGAACGAGCAGTACTTC
>.|TRBJ2-2|.|10|TRBV7-9
CASSPGELFF
TGTGCCAGCAGCCCTGGGGAGCTGTTTTTT
>.|TRBJ1-1|.|17|TRBV27
CASSYGVVSGGNTEAFF
TGTGCCAGCAGTTACGGGGTCGTCAGCGGAGGGAACACTGAAGCTTTCTTT
>.|TRBJ2-7|.|15|TRBV5-4
CASSPRGGSNHEQYF
TGTGCCAGCAGCCCCAGGGGCGGGAGTAACCACGAGCAGTACTTC
>TRBD1|TRBJ1-5|.|19|TRBV19
CASSIGRDRGTPSNQPQHF
TGTGCCAGTAGTATAGGCCGGGACAGGGGCACCCCTAGCAATCAGCCCCAGCATTTT
>.|TRBJ2-7|.|14|TRBV2
CATKRGGLRYEQYF
TGTGCCACCAAAAGGGGGGGATTAAGATACGAGCAGTACTTC
>.|TRBJ2-7|.|14|TRBV11-2
CASSPFDSGYEQYF
TGTGCCAGCAGCCCCTTCGACTCGGGCTACGAGCAGTACTTC
>TRBD1|TRBJ2-7|.|14|TRBV10-1
CASSLGQGAREQYF
TGCGCCAGCAGTTTGGGACAGGGGGCGCGAGAGCAGTACTTC
>TRBD1|TRBJ1-6|.|15|TRBV7-8
CASSSAGQENSPLHF
TGTGCCAGCAGCTCCGCCGGACAGGAAAATTCCCCCCTCCACTTT
>.|TRBJ2-7|.|13|TRBV18
CASSPLEHYEQYF
TGTGCCAGCTCACCGCTCGAGCACTACGAGCAGTACTTC
>TRBD1|TRBJ2-7|few|17|TRBV7-9
CASSTIRPGQGPYEQYF
TGTGCCAGCAGCACGATCCGACCGGGACAGGGTCCCTACGAGCAGTACTTC
>TRBD1|TRBJ2-7|.|14|TRBV28
CASSLRDRGDEQYF
TGTGCCAGCAGTTTAAGGGACAGGGGGGACGAGCAGTACTTC
>.|TRBJ1-4|.|16|TRBV25-1
CASSLAGVVTNEKLFF
TGTGCCAGCAGTCTGGCAGGGGTGGTAACTAATGAAAAACTGTTTTTT
>.|TRBJ2-5|.|14|TRBV2
CASSARDSMETQYF
TGTGCCAGCAGTGCGCGCGACAGTATGGAGACCCAGTACTTC
>TRBD1|TRBJ2-1|.|14|TRBV25-1
CARQRQGAYNEQFF
TGTGCCAGACAAAGACAGGGAGCCTACAATGAGCAGTTCTTC
>.|TRBJ2-1|.|12|TRBV14
CARTVSYNEQFF
TGTGCACGGACAGTCTCCTACAATGAGCAGTTCTTC
>.|TRBJ2-7|.|15|TRBV28
CASSALGTSSYEQYF
TGTGCCAGCAGTGCCCTCGGGACATCCTCCTACGAGCAGTACTTC
>TRBD2|TRBJ2-1|.|15|TRBV15
CATSTSGGAFDEQFF
TGTGCCACCAGCACTAGCGGGGGGGCCTTCGATGAGCAGTTCTTC
>.|TRBJ1-1|few|16|TRBV18
CASSPQAGDMNTEAFF
TGTGCCAGCTCACCACAAGCAGGGGATATGAACACTGAAGCTTTCTTT
>.|TRBJ2-7|.|15|TRBV5-1
CASSLVDGDIYEQYF
TGCGCCAGCAGCTTGGTCGACGGGGACATCTACGAGCAGTACTTC
>.|TRBJ1-5|.|12|TRBV28
CASSPPNQPQHF
TGTGCCAGCAGCCCCCCTAATCAGCCCCAGCATTTT